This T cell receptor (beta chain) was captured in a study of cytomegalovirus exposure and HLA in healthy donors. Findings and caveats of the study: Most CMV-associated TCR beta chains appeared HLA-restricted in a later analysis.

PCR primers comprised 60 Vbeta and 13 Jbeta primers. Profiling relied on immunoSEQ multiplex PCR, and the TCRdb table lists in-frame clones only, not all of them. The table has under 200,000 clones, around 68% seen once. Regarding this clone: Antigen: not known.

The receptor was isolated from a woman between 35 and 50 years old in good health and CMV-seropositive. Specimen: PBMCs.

CDR3 sequence reads: CAIKEGTSVSYEQYF. CDR3 sequence (DNA): TGTGCCATCAAGGAAGGGACTAGCGTATCCTACGAGCAGTACTTC. This chain joins TRBV10-3 and TRBJ2-7; 10 bases line up with TRBD2. The germline gives CDR1 ENHRY, CDR2 SYGVKD. The CDR3 sequence is 15 residues long. Unmatched junction bases numbered 7, after V lost 7 bases and J lost 1 base.